These 17 T cell receptor beta chains came from one sample sequenced in a study of T-cell reconstitution after alpha-beta-depleted transplantation in children. Unique molecular identifiers were used to barcode this TCRbeta library. MiXCR, applied by TCRdb to the PCR reads, yields one record per CDR3 protein. This repertoire shows approximately 520,000 distinct CDR3 sequences, approximately 32% found once; its top ten account for around 2.5%. The sequencing here drew on PBMCs from the stem cell graft donor, taken from the stem cell graft. The receptors were gathered from a human donor who donated a stem cell graft to a child with aplastic anemia.

In this sample, this clonotype turned up a few times. The chain has TRBV29-1 and TRBJ2-1; 10 nucleotides match TRBD2. There are 15 residues in the CDR3. With V trimmed by 6 bases and J by 2 bases, 7 bases remained unmatched. Germline values: CDR1 SQVTM, CDR2 ANQGSEA. The CDR3 bases are TGCAGCGTGGCGAGCGGGAGGGTAACCTACAATGAGCAGTTCTTC. Protein sequence: CSVASGRVTYNEQFF.

The gene calls are TRBV3-1 and TRBJ2-2, with D uncertain. This CDR3 spans 13 amino acids. CDR1 is LGHDT, CDR2 YNNKEL, per germline (reference sequence). V was trimmed by 3 bases and J by 4 bases, leaving 6 bases between them. CDR3 bases: TGTGCCAGCAGCCATTACAGCACCGGGGAGCTGTTTTTT. Translated: CASSHYSTGELFF.

The sample holds one count of this clonotype. The genes are TRBV5-1 and TRBJ1-1, with a weak D call TRBD1 (5 bases). Trimming removed 0 bases at V and 5 bases at J, with 17 bases between. Per the germline V gene, CDR1 is SGHRS and CDR2 is YFSETQ. This CDR3 region has 16 residues. DNA of the CDR3: TGCGCCAGCAGCTTGGAGGCGGGGACGGTGAGTACTGAAGCTTTCTTT. Translation: CASSLEAGTVSTEAFF.

The chain couples TRBV11-2 to TRBJ2-2, with 12 bases identical to TRBD2. Germline lookup yields CDR1 SGHAT and CDR2 FQNNGV. V was pared by 1 base and J by 2 bases, with 5 bases of the junction left unmatched. This CDR3 contains 18 residues. The CDR3 nucleotides read TGTGCCAGCAGCTTAGTTCTAGCGGGAGGGCTTAACACCGGGGAGCTGTTTTTT. Amino acids: CASSLVLAGGLNTGELFF.

This rearrangement joins TRBV20-1 to TRBJ2-7; no firm D call. CDR3 length: 13 residues. Looked up from germline, CDR1 is DFQATT and CDR2 is SNEGSKA (reference sequence). Trimming took off 5 bases at V and 0 bases at J, with 11 bases between the two ends. The CDR3 bases are TGCAGTGCTCCGGGCAGGACCTCCTACGAGCAGTACTTC. This sequence encodes CSAPGRTSYEQYF.

The rearrangement uses TRBV2 and TRBJ2-5; 7 bases are shared with TRBD1. Germline CDR1 SNHLY, CDR2 FYNNEI. CDR3 length equals 17 residues. V dropped 2 bases and J dropped 0; count of bases not matched to a gene: 9. The CDR3 here is CASSESGQIKYQETQYF. CDR3 in DNA: TGTGCCAGCAGTGAATCGGGACAGATAAAGTACCAAGAGACCCAGTACTTC.

The J gene is TRBJ1-2, the V gene TRBV5-1; D is uncertain. CDR3 length: 14 residues. CDR1 and CDR2 (germline): SGHRS, YFSETQ. Between the trimmed V and J ends, which lost 2 bases and 4 bases, there was a span of 12 bases. The DNA of the CDR3 is TGCGCCAGCAGCTTATCTTGGGATACCTATGGCTACACCTTC. This sequence encodes CASSLSWDTYGYTF.

This clonotype was counted ten times or more. V is TRBV20-1 and J is TRBJ2-5; 7 nucleotides agree with TRBD1. The CDR3 consists of 12 residues. From germline, CDR1 is DFQATT and CDR2 SNEGSKA (reference sequence). CDR3 coding DNA: TGCAGGACAGGGTCGTATCCGGAGACCCAGTACTTC. This codes for CRTGSYPETQYF.

This clonotype was seen a few times. This rearrangement joins TRBV4-1 to TRBJ1-1, with a possible D match to TRBD1 (5 bases). The V end lost 3 bases, the J end lost 1 base, and 18 bases lay between the germline ends. This CDR3 has 17 residues. From germline, CDR1 is MGHRA and CDR2 YSYEKL. CDR3 residues: CASSQDYGTGENTEAFF. CDR3 bases: TGCGCCAGCAGCCAGGACTACGGGACCGGGGAGAACACTGAAGCTTTCTTT.

This clonotype was counted between two and nine times. The CDR3 DNA reads TGCGCCAGCAGGATAGACAGTCCTCTCTACAATGAGCAGTTCTTC. The encoded protein is CASRIDSPLYNEQFF. The rearrangement joins TRBV5-1 to TRBJ2-1, with a possible D match to TRBD1 (5 bases). There are 15 residues in the CDR3. Trimming took 5 bases from V and 3 from J, leaving 15 bases between them. Germline-derived CDR1 and CDR2 are SGHRS and YFSETQ. Full variable domain (rest looked up from reference TRBV5-1 and TRBJ2-1): KAGVTQTPRYLIKTRGQQVTLSCSPISGHRSVSWYQQTPGQGLQFLFEYFSETQRNKGNFPGRFSGRQFSNSRSEMNVSTLELGDSALYLCASRIDSPLYNEQFFGPGTRLTVL.

V usage is TRBV9 and J usage is TRBJ1-5, with 8 bases matching TRBD1. The junction had 9 bases not matched to a gene; V was cut back by 4 bases and J by 6 bases. Germline CDR1 reads SGDLS; CDR2 reads YYNGEE. The CDR3 sequence is 15 residues long. CDR3: CASSPGGQGGQPQHF. The CDR3 nucleotides read TGTGCCAGCAGCCCGGGTGGACAGGGAGGTCAGCCCCAGCATTTT.

The genes are TRBV19 and TRBJ1-5; possible D gene TRBD1, 5 bases. Deletions cut 6 bases from V and 3 bases from J, with 18 bases between. The germline CDR1 and CDR2 sequences are LNHDA and SQIVND (reference sequence). This CDR3 region has 16 residues. The CDR3 reads CASSPRRGTPNQPQHF. CDR3 nucleotides: TGTGCCAGTAGCCCCCGGCGCGGGACGCCCAATCAGCCCCAGCATTTT.

The V call is TRBV19, the J call TRBJ2-7, with TRBD1 identical over 11 bases. The germline CDR1 and CDR2 sequences are LNHDA and SQIVND (reference sequence). This CDR3 has 15 amino acids. J gave up 3 bases and V 5 bases, and 6 bases lay outside the gene matches. The CDR3 DNA reads TGTGCCAGTAGTGTGGGACAGGGGGTTTTCTACGAGCAGTACGTC. This gives the protein CASSVGQGVFYEQYV.

This chain uses TRBV7-8 with TRBJ2-7; unclear D gene. Between the trimmed V and J ends, which lost 5 bases and 6 bases, there was a span of 20 bases. Germline loops: CDR1 SGHVS, CDR2 FQNEAQ. The CDR3 sequence is 15 residues long. DNA of the CDR3: TGTGCCAGCAGCCCCTCAAGATTCCGAACTGTCGAGCAGTACTTC. Translated, it gives CASSPSRFRTVEQYF.

The chain employs TRBV20-1 and TRBJ2-7, with D unresolved. The V and J ends lost 3 bases and 3 bases respectively, with 12 bases between them. The CDR3 sequence is 13 residues long. CDR1 DFQATT and CDR2 SNEGSKA come from the germline V gene (reference sequence). CDR3 sequence: CSARSGPGYEQYF. CDR3 bases: TGCAGTGCTAGGTCAGGACCGGGCTACGAGCAGTACTTC.

This clonotype was picked up a small number of times. The chain combines TRBV20-1 with TRBJ1-2, with 9 bases aligning to TRBD1. The germline gives CDR1 DFQATT, CDR2 SNEGSKA (reference sequence). This CDR3 has 12 residues. The chain's CDR3 is CSAPDRGYGYTF. The CDR3 DNA reads TGCAGCGCCCCGGACAGGGGATATGGCTACACCTTC.

Only a few counts were recorded for this clonotype. The rearrangement links TRBV7-6 to TRBJ2-1; 10 bases map to TRBD2. CDR3 length equals 14 residues. Germline lookup yields CDR1 SGHVS and CDR2 FNYEAQ. Losses at the gene ends were 3 bases for V and 10 bases for J; bases not matched to a gene: 6. The CDR3 nucleotides read TGTGCCAGCAGCTTTAGGACTAGCGGCGGAGAGCAGTTCTTC. It encodes CASSFRTSGGEQFF. Together with reference TRBV7-6 and TRBJ2-1, the CDR3 gives the full variable domain: GAGVSQSPRYKVTKRGQDVALRCDPISGHVSLYWYRQALGQGPEFLTYFNYEAQQDKSGLPNDRFSAERPEGSISTLTIQRTEQRDSAMYRCASSFRTSGGEQFFGPGTRLTVL.